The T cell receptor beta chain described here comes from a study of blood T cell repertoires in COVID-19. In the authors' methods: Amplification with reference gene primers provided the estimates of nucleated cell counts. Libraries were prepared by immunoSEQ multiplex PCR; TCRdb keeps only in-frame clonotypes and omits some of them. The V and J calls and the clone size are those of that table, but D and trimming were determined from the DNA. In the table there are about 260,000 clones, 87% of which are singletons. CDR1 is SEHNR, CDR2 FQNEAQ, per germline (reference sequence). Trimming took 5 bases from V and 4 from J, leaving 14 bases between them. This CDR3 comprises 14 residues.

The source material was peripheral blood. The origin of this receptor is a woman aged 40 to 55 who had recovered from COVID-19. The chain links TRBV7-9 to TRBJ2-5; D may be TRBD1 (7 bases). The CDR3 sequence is CASSAQGGPETQYF. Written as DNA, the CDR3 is TGTGCCAGCAGCGCGCAGGGGGGACCAGAGACCCAGTACTTC. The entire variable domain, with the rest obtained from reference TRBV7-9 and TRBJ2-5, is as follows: DTGVSQNPRHKITKRGQNVTFRCDPISEHNRLYWYRQTLGQGPEFLTYFQNEAQLEKSRLLSDRFSAERPKGSFSTLEIQRTEQGDSAMYLCASSAQGGPETQYFGPGTRLLVL.